A selection of T cell receptor beta chains follows, all from one sample in a study of T cell changes during pregnancy in multiple sclerosis. Sequencing was performed with immunoSEQ multiplex PCR; in TCRdb, only in-frame clones are kept and a portion is missing. The table lists fewer than 95,000 clones, around 93% of them singletons. This specimen was peripheral blood, taken in the third trimester of pregnancy. The source is a female donor with multiple sclerosis, enrolled in a pregnancy study. Each CDR3 is given with its conserved first and last residue. A D gene is named only where the DNA matches it firmly.

d_gene | v_gene | CDR3aa
TRBD1 | TRBV7-9 | CASSLTGGYNEQFF
- | TRBV14 | CASSQADGGYGYTF
- | TRBV9 | CASSVDGGSNQPQHF
TRBD1 | TRBV7-2 | CASSSRGQGNEKLFF
- | TRBV27 | CASSLSGLGGFYGYTF
TRBD1 | TRBV9 | CASSVADHDRDGYTF
- | TRBV7-6 | CASSLETRPMDTQYF
TRBD1 | TRBV4-1 | CASSQERTGRRNEQFF
- | TRBV29-1 | CSAGGEKLFF
TRBD1 | TRBV27 | CASRQGGFNTEAFF
- | TRBV2 | CASSDRGRRADTQYF
TRBD1 | TRBV5-1 | CASSSRDRGLMNTEAFF
TRBD1 | TRBV5-6 | CASSLSDRDSNQPQHF
- | TRBV15 | CATSRDESGYTF
- | TRBV19 | CASSMGAQGSQPQHF
TRBD2 | TRBV6-6 | CASGGTSGSSYEQYF
- | TRBV15 | CATSRDPRTHIDTQYF
- | TRBV6-5 | CASSFRTSEKLFF
- | TRBV11-3 | CASSLGGPGETQYF
TRBD1 | TRBV7-9 | CASSSGTGSAFF
TRBD2 | TRBV28 | CASRGSGAGDNEQYF
- | TRBV28 | CAGGLGGYQPQHF